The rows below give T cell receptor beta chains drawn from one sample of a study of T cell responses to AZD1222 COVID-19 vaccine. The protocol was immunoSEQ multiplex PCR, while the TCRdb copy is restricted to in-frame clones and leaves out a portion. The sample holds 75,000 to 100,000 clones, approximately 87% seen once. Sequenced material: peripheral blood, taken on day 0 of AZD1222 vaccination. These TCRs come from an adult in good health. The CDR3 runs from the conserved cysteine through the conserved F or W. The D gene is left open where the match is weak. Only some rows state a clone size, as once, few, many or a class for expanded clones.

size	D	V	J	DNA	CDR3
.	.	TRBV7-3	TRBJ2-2	TGTGCCAGCAGCTTTAATCCCAACACCGGGGAGCTGTTTTTT	CASSFNPNTGELFF
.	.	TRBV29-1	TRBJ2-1	TGCAGCGTTGCCGCGGACCCTCGTAATGAGCAGTTCTTC	CSVAADPRNEQFF
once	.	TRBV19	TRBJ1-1	TGTGCCAGTATAAATCACGTTAACACTGAAGCTTTCTTT	CASINHVNTEAFF
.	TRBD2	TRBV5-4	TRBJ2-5	TGTGCCAGCAGCTTGGCTACTAGCGGGAGGGGTGAGACCCAGTACTTC	CASSLATSGRGETQYF
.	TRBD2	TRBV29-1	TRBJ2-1	TGCAGCGTTGTCGCTTTGGGGCAGGGCGGCGGGAGGGCCACAGATGAGCAGTTCTTC	CSVVALGQGGGRATDEQFF
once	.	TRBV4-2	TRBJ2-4	TGTGCCAGCAGCCACCCGGGGGACAAAAACATTCAGTACTTC	CASSHPGDKNIQYF
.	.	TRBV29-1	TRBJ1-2	TGCAGCGTTGCAGGCATAGGCTACACCTTC	CSVAGIGYTF
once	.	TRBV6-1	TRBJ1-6	TGTGCCAGCAGTGAAACCTCCTATAATTCACCCCTCCACTTT	CASSETSYNSPLHF
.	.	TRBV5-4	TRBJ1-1	TGTGCCAGCAGCATACCCTCGAACACTGAAGCTTTCTTT	CASSIPSNTEAFF
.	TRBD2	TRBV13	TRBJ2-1	TGTGCCAGCAGCTTAGCGGCTAGCGGGAGGAATGAGCAGTTCTTC	CASSLAASGRNEQFF
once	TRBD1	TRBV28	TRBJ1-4	TGTGCCAGCAGCGACAGGGGAACTAATGAAAAACTGTTTTTT	CASSDRGTNEKLFF
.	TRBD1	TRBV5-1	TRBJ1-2	TGCGCCAGCAGGATTAATCCCGGGACAGGGGAAAACTATGGCTACACCTTC	CASRINPGTGENYGYTF
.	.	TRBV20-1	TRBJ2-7	TGCAGTGCAAGTAGCTATTACGAGCAGTACTTC	CSASSYYEQYF
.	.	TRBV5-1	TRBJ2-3	TGCGCCAGCAGCATACGCACAGATACGCAGTATTTT	CASSIRTDTQYF
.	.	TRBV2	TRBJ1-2	TGTGCCAGCAGTGTTGTGGGGGGCGCGGATGGCTACACCTTC	CASSVVGGADGYTF
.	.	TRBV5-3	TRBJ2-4	TGTGCCAGAAGATTTCGACTCCTCGACGGAAAAAACATTCAGTACTTC	CARRFRLLDGKNIQYF